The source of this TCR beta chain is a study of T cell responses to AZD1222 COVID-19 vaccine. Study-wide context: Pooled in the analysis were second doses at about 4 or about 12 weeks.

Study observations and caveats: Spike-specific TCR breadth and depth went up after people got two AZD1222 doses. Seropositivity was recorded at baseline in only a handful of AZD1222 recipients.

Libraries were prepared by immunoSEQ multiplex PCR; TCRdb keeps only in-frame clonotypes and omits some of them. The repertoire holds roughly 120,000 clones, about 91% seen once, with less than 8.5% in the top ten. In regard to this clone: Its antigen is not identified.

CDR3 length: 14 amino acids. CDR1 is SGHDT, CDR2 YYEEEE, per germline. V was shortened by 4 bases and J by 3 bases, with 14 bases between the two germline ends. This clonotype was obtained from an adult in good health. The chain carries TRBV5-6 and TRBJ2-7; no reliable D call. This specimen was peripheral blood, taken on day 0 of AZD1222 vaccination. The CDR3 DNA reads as TGTGCCAGCAGCACGTCCGGGTCCCGCTACGAGCAGTACTTC. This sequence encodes CASSTSGSRYEQYF.